This T cell receptor (beta chain) came from a study of blood T cell repertoires in COVID-19. Assay used: immunoSEQ multiplex PCR; TCRdb lists only in-frame clones, some missing. This table holds fewer than 250,000 clones, 84% found once. The CDR3 has 14 residues. CDR1 and CDR2 (germline): MNHEY, SMNVEV (reference sequence). J gave up 3 bases and V 3 bases, and 5 bases lay outside the gene matches. This chain connects TRBV27 to TRBJ2-7; 7 positions agree with TRBD2. The TCR originated in a woman aged 30 to 39 who had been exposed to COVID-19. The source material was PBMCs or T cells enriched from blood (not recorded which). CDR3 loop: CASSLGGLYYEQYF. CDR3 DNA: TGTGCCAGCAGTTTGGGAGGGCTTTACTACGAGCAGTACTTC.